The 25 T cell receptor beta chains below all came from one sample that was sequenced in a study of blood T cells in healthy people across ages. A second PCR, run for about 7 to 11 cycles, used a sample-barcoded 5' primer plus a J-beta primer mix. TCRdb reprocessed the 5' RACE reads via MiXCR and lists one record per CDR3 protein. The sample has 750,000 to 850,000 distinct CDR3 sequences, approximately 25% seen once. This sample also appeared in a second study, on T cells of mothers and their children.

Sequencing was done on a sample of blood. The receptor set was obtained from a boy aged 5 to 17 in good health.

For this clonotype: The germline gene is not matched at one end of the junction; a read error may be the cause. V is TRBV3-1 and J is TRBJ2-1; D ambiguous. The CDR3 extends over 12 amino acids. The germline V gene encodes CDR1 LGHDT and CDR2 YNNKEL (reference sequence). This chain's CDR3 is CANSRGLNEQFF. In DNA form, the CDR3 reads TGTGCCAACAGCCGAGGTCTCAATGAGCAGTTCTTC.

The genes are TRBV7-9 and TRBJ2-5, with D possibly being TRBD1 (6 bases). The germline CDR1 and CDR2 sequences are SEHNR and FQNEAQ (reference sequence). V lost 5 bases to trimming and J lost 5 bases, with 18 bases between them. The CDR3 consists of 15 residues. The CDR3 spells CASSPVTGREETQYF. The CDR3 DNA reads TGTGCCAGCAGCCCGGTTACAGGGAGAGAGGAGACCCAGTACTTC.

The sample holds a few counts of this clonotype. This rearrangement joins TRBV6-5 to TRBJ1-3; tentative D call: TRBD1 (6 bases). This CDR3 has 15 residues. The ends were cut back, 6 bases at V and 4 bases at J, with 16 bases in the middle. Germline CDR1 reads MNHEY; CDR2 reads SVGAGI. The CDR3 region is CASSRGGHGGNTIYF. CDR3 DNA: TGTGCCAGCAGCCGGGGGGGGCATGGAGGAAACACCATATATTTT.

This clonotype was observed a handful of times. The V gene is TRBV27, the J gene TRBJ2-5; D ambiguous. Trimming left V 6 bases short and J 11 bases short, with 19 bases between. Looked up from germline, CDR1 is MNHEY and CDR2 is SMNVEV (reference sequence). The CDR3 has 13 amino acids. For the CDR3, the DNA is TGTGCCAGCAGAGGACGCTTACTCCCGGAGCAGTACTTC. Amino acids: CASRGRLLPEQYF.

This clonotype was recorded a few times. CDR3 amino acids: CASSYSDQGVREPTYEQYF. CDR3 coding DNA: TGTGCCAGCAGTTACTCCGACCAGGGAGTCCGGGAACCAACCTACGAGCAGTACTTC. The rearrangement uses TRBV6-5 and TRBJ2-7; perhaps D is TRBD1 or TRBD2 (5 bases each). V was cut by 0 bases and J by 2 bases, with 23 bases left in between. This CDR3 region has 19 residues. From germline, CDR1 is MNHEY and CDR2 SVGAGI.

CDR3 coding DNA: TGCAGCGTCCAAGACAGGGATCGAGGCACAGATACGCAGTATTTT. It is translated as CSVQDRDRGTDTQYF. The V gene is TRBV29-1, the J gene TRBJ2-3, with 7 bases matching TRBD1. In germline, CDR1 is SQVTM, CDR2 ANQGSEA. The CDR3 runs 15 residues. J lost 1 base, V lost 6 bases, and 10 bases had no gene match.

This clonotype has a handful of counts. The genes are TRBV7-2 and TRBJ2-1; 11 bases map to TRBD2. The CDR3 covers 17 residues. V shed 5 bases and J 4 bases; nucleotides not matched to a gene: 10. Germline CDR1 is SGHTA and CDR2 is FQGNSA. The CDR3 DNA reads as TGTGCCAGCAGCCAGCGAGGGACTAGCGGTATTTACAATGAGCAGTTCTTC. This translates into CASSQRGTSGIYNEQFF.

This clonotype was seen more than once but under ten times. In DNA form, the CDR3 reads TGTGCCAGCAGCCGAATGAATAGGGGAAGCTACGAGCAGTACTTC. This translates into CASSRMNRGSYEQYF. The chain carries TRBV28 and TRBJ2-7; possibly TRBD1 for D (5 bases). V shed 6 bases and J shed 3 bases, with 18 bases lying between them. The CDR3 is 15 amino acids. Germline CDR1 is MDHEN and CDR2 is SYDVKM.

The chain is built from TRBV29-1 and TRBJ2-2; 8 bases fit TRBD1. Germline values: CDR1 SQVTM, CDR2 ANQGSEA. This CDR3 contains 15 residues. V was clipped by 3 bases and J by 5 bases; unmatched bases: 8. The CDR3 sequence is CSVEWSGGLTGELFF. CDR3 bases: TGCAGCGTTGAGTGGTCAGGGGGCTTAACCGGGGAGCTGTTTTTT.

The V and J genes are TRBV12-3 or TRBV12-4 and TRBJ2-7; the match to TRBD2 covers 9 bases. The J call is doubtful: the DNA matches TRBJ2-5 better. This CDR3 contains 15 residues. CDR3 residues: CASSIAGDLQETQYF. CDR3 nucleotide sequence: TGTGCCAGCAGCATAGCGGGAGATCTACAAGAGACCCAGTACTTC.

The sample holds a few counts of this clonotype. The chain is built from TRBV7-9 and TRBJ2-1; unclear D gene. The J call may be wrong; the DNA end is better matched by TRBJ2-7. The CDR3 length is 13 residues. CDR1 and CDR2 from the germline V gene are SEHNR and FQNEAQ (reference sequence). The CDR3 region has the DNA TGTGCCAGCAGCTTAGCGATGGGCTACGAGCAGTACTTC. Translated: CASSLAMGYEQYF.

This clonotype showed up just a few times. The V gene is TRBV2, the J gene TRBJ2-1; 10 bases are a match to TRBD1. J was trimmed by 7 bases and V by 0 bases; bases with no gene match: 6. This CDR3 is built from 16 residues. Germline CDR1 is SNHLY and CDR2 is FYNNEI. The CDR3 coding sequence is TGTGCCAGCAGTGAAGCTAGGGGACAGGGGCGGAATGAGCAGTTCTTC. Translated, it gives CASSEARGQGRNEQFF. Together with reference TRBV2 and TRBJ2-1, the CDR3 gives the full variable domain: EPEVTQTPSHQVTQMGQEVILRCVPISNHLYFYWYRQILGQKVEFLVSFYNNEISEKSEIFDDQFSVERPDGSNFTLKIRSTKLEDSAMYFCASSEARGQGRNEQFFGPGTRLTVL.

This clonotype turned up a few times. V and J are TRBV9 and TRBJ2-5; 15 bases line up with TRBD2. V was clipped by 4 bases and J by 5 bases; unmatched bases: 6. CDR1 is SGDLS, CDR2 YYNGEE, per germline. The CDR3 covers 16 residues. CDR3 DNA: TGTGCCAGCAGCCCCCGGGGGACTAGCGGGGGGGAGACCCAGTACTTC. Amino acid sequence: CASSPRGTSGGETQYF.

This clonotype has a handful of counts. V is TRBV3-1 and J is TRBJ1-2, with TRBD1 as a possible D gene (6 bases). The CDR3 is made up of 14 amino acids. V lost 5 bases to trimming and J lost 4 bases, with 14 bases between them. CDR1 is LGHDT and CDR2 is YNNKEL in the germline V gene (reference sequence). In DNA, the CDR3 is TGTGCCAGCAGCGGAAGAGAGGGGGGCTATGGCTACACCTTC. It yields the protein CASSGREGGYGYTF.

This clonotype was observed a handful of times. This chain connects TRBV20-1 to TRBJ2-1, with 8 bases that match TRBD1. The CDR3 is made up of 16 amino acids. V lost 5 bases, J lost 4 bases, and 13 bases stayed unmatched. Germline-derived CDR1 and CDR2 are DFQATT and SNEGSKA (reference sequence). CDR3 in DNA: TGCAGTGCTTTTAACCGAGACAGGGGCCCTTACAATGAGCAGTTCTTC. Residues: CSAFNRDRGPYNEQFF.

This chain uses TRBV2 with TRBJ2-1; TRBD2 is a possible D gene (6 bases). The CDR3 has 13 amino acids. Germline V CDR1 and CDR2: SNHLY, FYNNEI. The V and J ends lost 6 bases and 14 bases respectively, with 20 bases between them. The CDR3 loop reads CASRSPPGRDKFF. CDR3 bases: TGTGCCAGCAGGTCCCCTCCCGGGAGAGACAAGTTCTTC. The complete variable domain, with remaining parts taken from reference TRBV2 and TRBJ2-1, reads EPEVTQTPSHQVTQMGQEVILRCVPISNHLYFYWYRQILGQKVEFLVSFYNNEISEKSEIFDDQFSVERPDGSNFTLKIRSTKLEDSAMYFCASRSPPGRDKFFGPGTRLTVL.

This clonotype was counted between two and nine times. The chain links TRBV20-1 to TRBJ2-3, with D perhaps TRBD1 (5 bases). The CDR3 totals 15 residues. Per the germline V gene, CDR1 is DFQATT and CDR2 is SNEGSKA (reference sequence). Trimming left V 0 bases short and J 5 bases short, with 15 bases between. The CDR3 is CSARDGQGGGDTQYF. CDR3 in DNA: TGCAGTGCTAGAGATGGTCAGGGTGGTGGAGATACGCAGTATTTT.

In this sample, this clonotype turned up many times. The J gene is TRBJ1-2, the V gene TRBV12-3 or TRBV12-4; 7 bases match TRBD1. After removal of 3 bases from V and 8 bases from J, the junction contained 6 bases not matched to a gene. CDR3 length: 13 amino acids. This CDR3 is CASSFGPGGGYTF. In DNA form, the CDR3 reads TGTGCCAGCAGTTTCGGTCCAGGGGGGGGCTACACCTTC.

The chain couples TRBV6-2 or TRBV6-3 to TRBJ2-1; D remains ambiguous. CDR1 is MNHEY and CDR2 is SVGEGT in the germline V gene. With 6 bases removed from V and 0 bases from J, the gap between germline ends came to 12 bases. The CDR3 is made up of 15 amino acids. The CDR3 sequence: CASSYDSSSYNEQFF. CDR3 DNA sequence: TGTGCCAGCAGCTATGACTCGAGCTCCTACAATGAGCAGTTCTTC.

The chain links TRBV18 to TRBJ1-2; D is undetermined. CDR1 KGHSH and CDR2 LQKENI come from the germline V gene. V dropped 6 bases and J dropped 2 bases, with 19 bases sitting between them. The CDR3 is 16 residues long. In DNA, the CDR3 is TGTGCCAGCTCTCCCCCCTCGAGAATGATAAACTATGGCTACACCTTC. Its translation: CASSPPSRMINYGYTF.

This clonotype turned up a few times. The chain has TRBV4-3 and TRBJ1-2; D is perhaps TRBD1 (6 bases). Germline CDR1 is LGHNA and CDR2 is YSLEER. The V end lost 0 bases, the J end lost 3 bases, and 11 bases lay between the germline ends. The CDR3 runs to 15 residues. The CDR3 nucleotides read TGCGCCAGCAGCCAAGATTGGAGGGGGGACTATGGCTACACCTTC. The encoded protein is CASSQDWRGDYGYTF.

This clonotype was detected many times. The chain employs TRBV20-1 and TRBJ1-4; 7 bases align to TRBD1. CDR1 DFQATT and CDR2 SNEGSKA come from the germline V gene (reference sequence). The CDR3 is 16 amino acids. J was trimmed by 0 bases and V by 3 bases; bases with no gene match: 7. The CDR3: CSARVTGKATNEKLFF. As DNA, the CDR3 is TGCAGTGCTAGGGTGACAGGGAAGGCAACTAATGAAAAACTGTTTTTT.

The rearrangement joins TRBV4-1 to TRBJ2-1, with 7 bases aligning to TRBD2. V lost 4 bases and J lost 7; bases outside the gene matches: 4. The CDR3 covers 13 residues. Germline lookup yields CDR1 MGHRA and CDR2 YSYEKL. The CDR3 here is CASSPLADNEQFF. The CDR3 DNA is TGCGCCAGCAGCCCGCTAGCGGATAATGAGCAGTTCTTC.

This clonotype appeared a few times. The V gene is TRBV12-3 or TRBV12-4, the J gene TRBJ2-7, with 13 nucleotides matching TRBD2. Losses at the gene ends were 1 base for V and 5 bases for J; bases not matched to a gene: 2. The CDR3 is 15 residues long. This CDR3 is CASSLVGLAGDEQYF. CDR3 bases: TGTGCCAGCAGTTTAGTCGGACTAGCGGGAGACGAGCAGTACTTC.

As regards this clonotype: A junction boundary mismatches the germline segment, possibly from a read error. The CDR3 nucleotides read TGTGCCAGCAGCTCCCCAGGGGCGGGGGGCCCCAATGGGCAGTTCTTC. Translating it yields CASSSPGAGGPNGQFF. The chain joins TRBV5-4 to TRBJ2-1, with 8 bases aligning to TRBD2. CDR3 length equals 16 residues. The germline V gene has CDR1 SGHNT and CDR2 YYREEE (reference sequence).